What follows are 4 T cell receptor beta chains derived from one specimen sequenced in a study of CD8 T cells in cerebrospinal fluid in Alzheimer's disease. TCRdb re-called the 10x single-cell sequencing reads and gives one entry per CDR3 protein, without DNA. Its clone listing holds more than 450 distinct CDR3 sequences. The sequenced sample was cerebrospinal fluid. Receptors were obtained from a human donor with Parkinson's disease.

In terms of frequency, this clonotype is medium-sized (0.01 to 0.1%). The rearrangement joins TRBV18 to TRBJ2-5; checking the TCRdb D call of TRBD1 is not possible without DNA. Per germline, CDR1 KGHSH and CDR2 LQKENI. CDR3 length: 18 amino acids. This chain's CDR3 is CASSPIMTTGGREETQYF.

V usage is TRBV27 and J usage is TRBJ2-3; TCRdb proposes TRBD2, but this gene call is untestable without DNA. In germline, CDR1 is MNHEY, CDR2 SMNVEV (reference sequence). This CDR3 spans 18 amino acids. The CDR3 reads CASSLRGQLTSRTDTQYF.

This clonotype ranks as medium-sized in terms of frequency. V usage is TRBV18 and J usage is TRBJ2-7. The CDR3 length is 14 residues. Per germline, CDR1 KGHSH and CDR2 LQKENI. The CDR3: CASSDRSLGSEQYF. Filled out from reference TRBV18 and TRBJ2-7, the complete variable domain reads NAGVMQNPRHLVRRRGQEARLRCSPMKGHSHVYWYRQLPEEGLKFMVYLQKENIIDESGMPKERFSAEFPKEGPSILRIQQVVRGDSAAYFCASSDRSLGSEQYFGPGTRLTVT.

This clonotype registers medium-sized by frequency. The chain links TRBV4-3 to TRBJ1-6; TCRdb returns TRBD1, unconfirmable since there is no DNA. The CDR3 extends over 16 amino acids. Germline CDR1 and CDR2: LGHNA and YSLEER. The CDR3 region is CASSQDWGTVHSPLHF.